A single sample gave rise to the 25 T cell receptor beta chains below, sequenced in a study of glioma-infiltrating T cells. The iRepertoire nested amplicon-rescue multiplex PCR amplified TCR alpha and beta CDR3s from RNA. TCRdb reanalysed the multiplex PCR reads using MiXCR and keeps one entry per CDR3 protein. The sample holds approximately 400,000 distinct CDR3 sequences, more than 35% seen once. Sequenced sample: glioma tissue, nonneoplastic brain tissue, or PBMCs (not recorded which). The receptors shown here come from a human donor with low-grade glioma or glioblastoma, undergoing nonglioma brain surgery, or in good health (not recorded which).

The chain links TRBV29-1 to TRBJ2-1, with 8 bases matching TRBD1. Trimming took 7 bases from V and 8 from J; bases not matched to a gene: 10. CDR3 length equals 13 residues. The germline gives CDR1 SQVTM, CDR2 ANQGSEA. The CDR3, as DNA: TGCAGCGCCGGACAGGGATATCATTATGAGCAGTTCTTC. Encoded protein: CSAGQGYHYEQFF.

Note on this clonotype: A clone one base away is much larger, so this may be a read error. This chain joins TRBV6-6 and TRBJ2-1, with TRBD1 matching over 9 bases. CDR1 and CDR2 (germline): MNHNY, SVGAGI (reference sequence). The CDR3 runs 16 residues. The CDR3 is CARSYYPGQGRPEQFF. The CDR3 bases are TGTGCCAGAAGTTACTATCCGGGACAGGGAAGGCCTGAGCAGTTCTTC.

The chain joins TRBV28 to TRBJ2-7, with TRBD1 identical over 8 bases. Trimming removed 5 bases from V and 8 bases from J; junction bases left unmatched: 17. Looked up from germline, CDR1 is MDHEN and CDR2 is SYDVKM. CDR3 length equals 16 residues. The CDR3 nucleotides read TGTGCCAGCAGTACCTACCCGGGACAGGCCCTATACAAGCAGTACTTC. Protein: CASSTYPGQALYKQYF.

In regard to this clonotype: The junction departs from the called germline gene at one end, perhaps through a read error. The chain joins TRBV24-1 to TRBJ2-2; D is perhaps TRBD2 (6 bases). Looked up from germline, CDR1 is KGHDR and CDR2 is SFDVKD. This CDR3 spans 13 amino acids. CDR3 protein: CATRDGNTGGLFF. The DNA for the CDR3 is TGTGCCACCCGGGACGGGAACACCGGGGGGCTGTTTTTT.

As for this clonotype: A read error is possible here, since a much larger clone lies one base away. The chain has TRBV27 and TRBJ2-3; D is unresolved. The CDR3 loop spans 16 amino acids. V lost 5 bases, J lost 4 bases, and 19 bases lay in between. Germline CDR1 and CDR2: MNHEY and SMNVEV (reference sequence). The DNA for the CDR3 is TGTGCCAGCAGTCCCCTCGTGGTAGGGAAGGCAGATACGCAGTATTTT. This translates into CASSPLVVGKADTQYF.

This clonotype was observed many times. The gene calls are TRBV27 and TRBJ1-1; 8 bases agree with TRBD1. Germline assignment: CDR1 MNHEY and CDR2 SMNVEV (reference sequence). The CDR3 sequence is 14 residues long. V gave up 8 bases and J gave up 0 bases; unmatched junction bases: 5. The CDR3: CASRTGRVNTEAFF. In nucleotides, the CDR3 is TGTGCCAGCCGGACAGGGAGGGTGAACACTGAAGCTTTCTTT.

The chain joins TRBV29-1 to TRBJ2-1, with TRBD2 matching 13 bases. The V gene's germline CDR1 is SQVTM and CDR2 ANQGSEA. CDR3 length equals 14 residues. The V gene end was trimmed by 5 bases and the J gene end by 6 bases; junction bases not matched to a gene: 4. CDR3 nucleotide sequence: TGCAGCGTTTCCAGGACTAGCGGGAGCAATGAGCAGTTCTTC. This codes for CSVSRTSGSNEQFF.

In the case of this clonotype: This may come from a read error, since a much larger clone is one base off. CDR3 nucleotides: TGCAGTGTCCCCGACAGCACAGATACGCAGTATTTT. Its translation is CSVPDSTDTQYF. V usage is TRBV20-1 and J usage is TRBJ2-3, with D unresolved. CDR1 is DFQATT, CDR2 SNEGSKA, per germline (reference sequence). Trimming shortened V by 7 bases and J by 0 bases, and 8 bases separated the two germline ends. This CDR3 spans 12 amino acids.

As regards this clonotype: A read error is possible here, since a much larger clone lies one base away. The chain links TRBV15 to TRBJ1-2; D gene ambiguous. The V end lost 3 bases, the J end lost 4 bases, and 9 bases lay between the germline ends. Per germline, CDR1 LNHNV and CDR2 YYDKDF (reference sequence). The CDR3 covers 13 residues. The DNA for the CDR3 is TGTGCCACCAGCAGTAGTAACAGCTATGGCTACACCTTC. Its translation is CATSSSNSYGYTF.

Concerning this clonotype itself: Since a much larger clone is just one base distant, this may be a read error. The gene calls are TRBV20-1 and TRBJ2-7; 8 bases are a match to TRBD2. Trimming took 0 bases from V and 6 from J; bases not matched to a gene: 4. The CDR3 covers 13 residues. In germline, CDR1 is DFQATT, CDR2 SNEGSKA (reference sequence). The CDR3 DNA sequence: TGCAGTGCTAGAGATCCAGCGGGAGCCGAGCAGTACTTC. Its translation is CSARDPAGAEQYF.

In regard to this clonotype: This may come from a read error, since a much larger clone is one base off. The rearrangement uses TRBV2 and TRBJ2-5; D is uncertain. The CDR3 contains 13 residues. Germline CDR1 reads SNHLY; CDR2 reads FYNNEI. For the CDR3, the DNA is TGTGCCAGCAGTGAACGTATGCAAGAGACCCGGTACTTC. This codes for CASSERMQETRYF.

A few counts support this clonotype. The junction and the germline gene differ at one end; a read error may be behind it. V and J are TRBV4-2 and TRBJ2-7, with no clear D. Germline CDR1 reads LGHNA; CDR2 reads YNFKEQ. The CDR3 covers 15 residues. The CDR3 here is CASSLHRSPSYEQYF. The CDR3, as DNA: TGTGCCAGCAGCCTTCATAGGAGCCCCTCCTACGAGCAATACTTC.

This rearrangement joins TRBV19 to TRBJ2-3, with 7 bases identical to TRBD1. The V gene end was trimmed by 5 bases and the J gene end by 5 bases; junction bases not matched to a gene: 16. Germline assignment: CDR1 LNHDA and CDR2 SQIVND (reference sequence). The CDR3 has 17 residues. CDR3 protein: CASSPRDSSTGIDTQYF. CDR3 in DNA: TGTGCCAGTAGTCCCCGCGACAGCTCGACAGGGATAGATACGCAGTATTTT.

The chain recombines TRBV25-1 with TRBJ1-1, with D possibly being TRBD1 (5 bases). This CDR3 has 13 amino acids. Trimming shortened V by 2 bases and J by 4 bases, and 8 bases separated the two germline ends. The germline V gene encodes CDR1 MGHDK and CDR2 SYGVNS. CDR3 region: CASSEGGRTEAFF. The CDR3 DNA reads as TGTGCCAGCAGTGAAGGGGGACGCACTGAAGCTTTCTTT. Complete variable domain (other parts from reference TRBV25-1 and TRBJ1-1): EADIYQTPRYLVIGTGKKITLECSQTMGHDKMYWYQQDPGMELHLIHYSYGVNSTEKGDLSSESTVSRIRTEHFPLTLESARPSHTSQYLCASSEGGRTEAFFGQGTRLTVV.

The CDR3, as DNA: TGTGCCAGTAGTGGGATGGGAATAGCGGGAGCCTACGAGCAGTATTTT. Encoded protein: CASSGMGIAGAYEQYF. The chain carries TRBV19 and TRBJ2-3; 9 nucleotides line up with TRBD2. Trimming removed 5 bases from V and 11 bases from J; junction bases left unmatched: 17. Germline loops: CDR1 LNHDA, CDR2 SQIVND (reference sequence). This CDR3 has 16 residues.

Points on this clonotype: A read error may account for a junction end that differs from germline. This rearrangement joins TRBV15 to TRBJ2-1, with 9 bases fitting TRBD1. The CDR3 sequence is 15 residues long. Per the germline V gene, CDR1 is LNHNV and CDR2 is YYDKDF (reference sequence). Written as DNA, the CDR3 is TGTGCCACCAGCGGAGATCGGGACAGGGTACGTGAGCAGTTCTTC. Translation: CATSGDRDRVREQFF.

This clonotype came up many times. The chain employs TRBV27 and TRBJ2-7, with D maybe TRBD1 (5 bases). Germline CDR1 MNHEY, CDR2 SMNVEV (reference sequence). This CDR3 contains 15 residues. V shed 2 bases and J shed 1 base, with 12 bases lying between them. CDR3 coding DNA: TGTGCCAGCAGTTTAGGGCAGGGTAAGTCCTACGAGCAGTACTTC. Protein: CASSLGQGKSYEQYF.

This clonotype was seen at least ten times. Here the CDR3 DNA reads TGTGCCAGCGGTCACAGATACAATGAGCAGTTCTTC. Translated: CASGHRYNEQFF. The rearrangement joins TRBV28 to TRBJ2-1, with no clear D. Germline loops: CDR1 MDHEN, CDR2 SYDVKM. The CDR3 runs 12 residues. V lost 8 bases, J lost 4 bases, and 9 bases lay in between. The entire variable domain, with the rest obtained from reference TRBV28 and TRBJ2-1, is as follows: DVKVTQSSRYLVKRTGEKVFLECVQDMDHENMFWYRQDPGLGLRLIYFSYDVKMKEKGDIPEGYSVSREKKERFSLILESASTNQTSMYLCASGHRYNEQFFGPGTRLTVL.

In its sample, this clonotype was seen many times. V and J are TRBV6-5 and TRBJ2-1, with TRBD2 identical over 8 bases. The CDR3 is 16 residues long. Germline values: CDR1 MNHEY, CDR2 SVGAGI. The V segment lost 1 base and the J segment 7 bases; nucleotides outside the gene matches: 9. CDR3 in amino acids: CASSYYGSGKGNEQFF. The CDR3 bases are TGTGCCAGCAGTTACTACGGTAGCGGGAAGGGAAATGAGCAGTTCTTC.

This clonotype was detected once. The CDR3 protein is CASSGRGLGEAQYF. Written as DNA, the CDR3 is TGTGCCAGCAGCGGCAGGGGGCTTGGGGAGGCCCAGTACTTC. The V gene is TRBV28, the J gene TRBJ2-5; 8 nucleotides agree with TRBD1. Germline CDR1 is MDHEN and CDR2 is SYDVKM. J lost 9 bases, V lost 6 bases, and 12 bases had no gene match. The CDR3 is 14 residues long.

CDR3 region: CASSPSGGDSTDTQYF. The CDR3 DNA reads as TGTGCCAGCAGCCCTTCCGGCGGGGATAGCACAGATACGCAGTATTTT. The chain joins TRBV7-9 to TRBJ2-3; possible D gene TRBD2, 6 bases. The germline CDR1 and CDR2 sequences are SEHNR and FQNEAQ (reference sequence). The germline V and J ends were trimmed by 5 bases and 0 bases, with 15 bases remaining between them. The CDR3 is 16 amino acids.

About this clonotype itself: The junction shows a germline mismatch at one end, possibly a read error. The genes are TRBV2 and TRBJ1-2; a weak D match, TRBD1 (5 bases). Per the germline V gene, CDR1 is SNHLY and CDR2 is FYNNEI. The CDR3 is 14 residues long. The CDR3 here is CASSELPAGDGCTF. In nucleotides, the CDR3 is TGTGCCAGCAGTGAACTCCCCGCGGGGGATGGCTGCACCTTC.

The CDR3 reads CASSFWDRPSNTEAFF. In nucleotides, the CDR3 is TGTGCCAGTAGTTTTTGGGACAGGCCATCGAACACTGAAGCTTTCTTT. The rearrangement joins TRBV19 to TRBJ1-1, with 8 nucleotides matching TRBD1. Looked up from germline, CDR1 is LNHDA and CDR2 is SQIVND (reference sequence). The CDR3 is 16 amino acids. The J segment lost 1 base and the V segment lost 5 bases, leaving 9 bases of the junction unmatched.

The V and J genes are TRBV5-1 and TRBJ2-3, with D hard to call. Germline CDR1 is SGHRS and CDR2 is YFSETQ. V was clipped by 0 bases and J by 6 bases, with 5 bases between them. The CDR3 has 12 amino acids. The CDR3 here is CASSLDVDTQYF. CDR3 coding DNA: TGCGCCAGCAGCTTGGACGTGGATACGCAGTATTTT. The full variable domain, with the rest looked up from reference TRBV5-1 and TRBJ2-3, is KAGVTQTPRYLIKTRGQQVTLSCSPISGHRSVSWYQQTPGQGLQFLFEYFSETQRNKGNFPGRFSGRQFSNSRSEMNVSTLELGDSALYLCASSLDVDTQYFGPGTRLTVL.

The V gene is TRBV4-2, the J gene TRBJ2-7; D is unclear. Per germline, CDR1 LGHNA and CDR2 YNFKEQ. This CDR3 region has 13 residues. Trimming left V 2 bases short and J 1 base short, with 6 bases between. The CDR3 reads CASSQTGSYEQYF. CDR3 DNA: TGTGCCAGCAGCCAAACCGGATCCTACGAGCAGTACTTC.